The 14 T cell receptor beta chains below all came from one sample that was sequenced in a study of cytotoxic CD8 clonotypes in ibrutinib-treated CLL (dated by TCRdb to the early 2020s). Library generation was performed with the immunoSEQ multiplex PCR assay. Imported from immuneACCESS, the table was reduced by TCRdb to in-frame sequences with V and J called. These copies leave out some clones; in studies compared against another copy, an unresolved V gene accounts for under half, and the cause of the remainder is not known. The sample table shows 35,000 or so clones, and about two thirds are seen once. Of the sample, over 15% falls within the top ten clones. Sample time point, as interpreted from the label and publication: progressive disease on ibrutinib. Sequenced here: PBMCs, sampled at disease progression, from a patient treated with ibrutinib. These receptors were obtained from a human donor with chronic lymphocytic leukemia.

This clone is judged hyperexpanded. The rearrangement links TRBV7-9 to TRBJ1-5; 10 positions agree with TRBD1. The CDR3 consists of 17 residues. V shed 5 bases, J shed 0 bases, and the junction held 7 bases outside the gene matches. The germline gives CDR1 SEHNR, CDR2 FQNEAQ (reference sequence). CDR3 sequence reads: CASSTGQGGYSNQPQHF. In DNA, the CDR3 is TGTGCCAGCAGCACTGGACAGGGGGGTTATAGCAATCAGCCCCAGCATTTT.

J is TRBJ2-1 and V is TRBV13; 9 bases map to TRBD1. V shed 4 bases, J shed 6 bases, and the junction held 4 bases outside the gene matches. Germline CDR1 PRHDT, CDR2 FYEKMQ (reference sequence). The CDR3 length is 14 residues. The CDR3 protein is CASSSSTGGNEQFF. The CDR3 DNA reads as TGTGCCAGCAGCTCATCGACAGGGGGCAATGAGCAGTTCTTC. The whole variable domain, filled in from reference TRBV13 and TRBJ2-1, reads AAGVIQSPRHLIKEKRETATLKCYPIPRHDTVYWYQQGPGQDPQFLISFYEKMQSDKGSIPDRFSAQQFSDYHSELNMSSLELGDSALYFCASSSSTGGNEQFFGPGTRLTVL.

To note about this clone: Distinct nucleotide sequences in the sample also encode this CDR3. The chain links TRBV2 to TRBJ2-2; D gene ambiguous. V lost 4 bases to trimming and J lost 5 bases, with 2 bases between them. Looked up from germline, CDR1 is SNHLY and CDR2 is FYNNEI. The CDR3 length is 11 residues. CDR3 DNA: TGTGCCAGCAGTGGGACCGGGGAGCTGTTTTTT. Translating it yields CASSGTGELFF.

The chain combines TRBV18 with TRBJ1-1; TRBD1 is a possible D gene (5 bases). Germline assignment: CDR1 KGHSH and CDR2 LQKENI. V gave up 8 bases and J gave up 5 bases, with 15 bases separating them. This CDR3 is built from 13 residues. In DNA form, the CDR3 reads TGTGCCAGCGCCAAAGGGGATTGGACTGAAGCTTTCTTT. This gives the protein CASAKGDWTEAFF.

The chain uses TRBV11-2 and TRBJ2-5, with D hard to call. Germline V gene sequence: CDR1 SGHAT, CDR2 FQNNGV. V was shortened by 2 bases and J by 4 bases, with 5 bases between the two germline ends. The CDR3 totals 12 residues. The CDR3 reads CASSLWPETQYF. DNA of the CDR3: TGTGCCAGCAGCTTATGGCCAGAGACCCAGTACTTC.

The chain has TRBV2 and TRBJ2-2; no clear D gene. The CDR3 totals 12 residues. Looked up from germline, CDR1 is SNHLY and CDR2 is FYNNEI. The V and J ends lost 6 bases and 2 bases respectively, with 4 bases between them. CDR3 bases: TGTGCCAGCAGGGATAACACCGGGGAGCTGTTTTTT. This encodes CASRDNTGELFF.

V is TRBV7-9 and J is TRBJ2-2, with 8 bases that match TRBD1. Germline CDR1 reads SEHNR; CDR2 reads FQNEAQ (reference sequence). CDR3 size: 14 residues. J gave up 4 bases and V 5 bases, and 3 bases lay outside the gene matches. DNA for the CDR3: TGTGCCAGCAGCCTAACAGGGGGCACCGGGGAGCTGTTTTTT. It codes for CASSLTGGTGELFF.

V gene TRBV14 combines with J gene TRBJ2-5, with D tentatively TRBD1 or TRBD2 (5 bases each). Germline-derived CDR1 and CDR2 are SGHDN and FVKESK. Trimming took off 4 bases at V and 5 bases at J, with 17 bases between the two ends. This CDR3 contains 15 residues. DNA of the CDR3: TGTGCCAGCAGCCCCACCGGGGCCCTACTGGAGACCCAGTACTTC. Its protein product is CASSPTGALLETQYF.

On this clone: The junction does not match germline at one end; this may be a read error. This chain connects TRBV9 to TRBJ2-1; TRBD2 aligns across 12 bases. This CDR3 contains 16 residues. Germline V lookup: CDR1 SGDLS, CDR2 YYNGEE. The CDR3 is CASSSTSGGSYSEQFF. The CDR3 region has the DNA TGTGCCAGCAGCTCGACTAGCGGGGGAAGCTACAGTGAGCAGTTCTTC.

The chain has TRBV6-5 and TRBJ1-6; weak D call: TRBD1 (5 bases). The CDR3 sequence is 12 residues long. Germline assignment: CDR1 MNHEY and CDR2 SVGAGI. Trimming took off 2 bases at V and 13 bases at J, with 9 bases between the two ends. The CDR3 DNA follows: TGTGCCAGCAGTTACGGGCAGGGCCCCCTCCACTTT. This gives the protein CASSYGQGPLHF.

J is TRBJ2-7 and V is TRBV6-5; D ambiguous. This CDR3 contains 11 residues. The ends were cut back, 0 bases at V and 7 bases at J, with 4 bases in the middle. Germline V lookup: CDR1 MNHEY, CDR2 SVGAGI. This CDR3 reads CASSYSREQYF. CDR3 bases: TGTGCCAGCAGTTACTCCCGGGAGCAGTACTTC.

The CDR3 region is CASRPTSGGVNEQFF. CDR3 DNA sequence: TGTGCCAGCAGGCCCACTAGCGGGGGGGTCAATGAGCAGTTCTTC. V usage is TRBV2 and J usage is TRBJ2-1; 13 positions agree with TRBD2. With 6 bases clipped from V and 6 bases from J, the junction kept 5 bases outside the gene matches. Germline assignment: CDR1 SNHLY and CDR2 FYNNEI. CDR3 length: 15 residues.

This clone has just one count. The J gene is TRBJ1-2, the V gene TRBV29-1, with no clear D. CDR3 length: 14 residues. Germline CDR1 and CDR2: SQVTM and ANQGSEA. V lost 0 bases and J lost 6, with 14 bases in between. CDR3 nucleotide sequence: TGCAGCGTTGAAGATCGAAGGGAAAGGCATGGCTACACCTTC. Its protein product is CSVEDRRERHGYTF.

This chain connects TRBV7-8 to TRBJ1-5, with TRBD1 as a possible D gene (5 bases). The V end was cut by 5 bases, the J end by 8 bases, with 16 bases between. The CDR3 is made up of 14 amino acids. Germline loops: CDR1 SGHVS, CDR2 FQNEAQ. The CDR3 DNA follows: TGTGCCAGCAGCGAGGGACGGCAAATCGAGCCCCAGCATTTT. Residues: CASSEGRQIEPQHF. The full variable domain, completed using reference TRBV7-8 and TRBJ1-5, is GAGVSQSPRYKVAKRGQDVALRCDPISGHVSLFWYQQALGQGPEFLTYFQNEAQLDKSGLPSDRFFAERPEGSVSTLKIQRTQQEDSAVYLCASSEGRQIEPQHFGDGTRLSIL.